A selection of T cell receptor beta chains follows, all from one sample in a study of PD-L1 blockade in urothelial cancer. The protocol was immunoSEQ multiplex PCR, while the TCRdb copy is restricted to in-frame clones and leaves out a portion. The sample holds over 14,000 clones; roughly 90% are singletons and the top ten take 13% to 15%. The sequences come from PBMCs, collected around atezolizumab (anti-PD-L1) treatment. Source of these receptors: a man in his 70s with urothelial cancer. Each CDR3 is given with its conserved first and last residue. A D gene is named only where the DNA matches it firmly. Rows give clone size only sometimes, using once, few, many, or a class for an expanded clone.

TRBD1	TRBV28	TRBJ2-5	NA	CATLWTGALETQYF	TGTGCCACGCTCTGGACAGGGGCTTTAGAGACCCAGTACTTC
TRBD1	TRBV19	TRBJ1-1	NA	CASRPTGARTEAFF	TGTGCCAGTAGACCCACAGGGGCGCGCACTGAAGCTTTCTTT
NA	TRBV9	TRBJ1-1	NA	CASSAGFQTEAFF	TGTGCCAGCAGCGCGGGGTTTCAAACTGAAGCTTTCTTT
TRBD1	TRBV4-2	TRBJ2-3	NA	CASSQATGGADTQYF	TGTGCCAGCAGCCAAGCTACAGGGGGCGCAGATACGCAGTATTTT
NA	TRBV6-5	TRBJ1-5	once	CASSSGEYNQPQHF	TGTGCCAGCAGTTCCGGGGAGTATAATCAGCCCCAGCATTTT
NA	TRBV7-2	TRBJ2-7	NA	CASRSLDSYEQYF	TGTGCCAGCAGATCACTAGACTCCTACGAGCAGTACTTC
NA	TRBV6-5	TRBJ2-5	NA	CASSPGMRQETQYF	TGTGCCAGCAGCCCGGGGATGAGGCAAGAGACCCAGTACTTC
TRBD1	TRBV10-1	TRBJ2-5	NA	CASSDGTVRETQYF	TGCGCCAGCAGTGATGGGACAGTCCGGGAGACCCAGTACTTC
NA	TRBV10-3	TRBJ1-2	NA	CAIAREEGNGYTF	TGTGCCATCGCCCGGGAAGAAGGAAATGGCTACACCTTC
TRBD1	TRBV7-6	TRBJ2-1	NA	CASSLVGQGAVYEQFF	TGTGCCAGCAGCTTAGTGGGGCAGGGGGCCGTGTATGAGCAGTTCTTC
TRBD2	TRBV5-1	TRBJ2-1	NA	CASSLGLAGYNEQFF	TGCGCCAGCAGCTTGGGACTAGCGGGATACAATGAGCAGTTCTTC
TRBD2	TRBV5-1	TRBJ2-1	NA	CASTPSGVSNNEQFF	TGCGCCAGCACCCCGAGCGGGGTGTCTAACAATGAGCAGTTCTTC
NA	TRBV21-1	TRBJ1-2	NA	CASSGTTGDLFYGYTF	TGTGCCAGCAGCGGAACCACAGGGGACCTCTTCTATGGCTACACCTTC
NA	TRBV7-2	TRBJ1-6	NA	CASSSGVISALHF	TGTGCCAGCAGCTCCGGGGTTATTTCGGCCCTCCACTTT
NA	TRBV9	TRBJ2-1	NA	CASSVDPQGRKNNEQFF	TGTGCCAGCAGCGTAGATCCCCAGGGGCGAAAGAACAATGAGCAGTTCTTC
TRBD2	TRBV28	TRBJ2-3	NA	CASSSLAVGGTQYF	TGTGCCAGCAGTTCACTAGCGGTGGGAGGTACGCAGTATTTT
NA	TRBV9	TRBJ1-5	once	CASSVGGGNQPQHF	TGTGCCAGCAGCGTAGGAGGCGGCAATCAGCCCCAGCATTTT
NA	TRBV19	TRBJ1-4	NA	CASSIQARGEKLFF	TGTGCCAGTAGTATTCAAGCGAGGGGGGAAAAACTGTTTTTT
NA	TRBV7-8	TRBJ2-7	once	CASSLKGGISEQYF	TGTGCCAGCAGCTTAAAAGGGGGAATCAGCGAGCAGTACTTC
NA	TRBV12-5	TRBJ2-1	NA	CASGLGAQSSYNEQFF	TGTGCTAGTGGTTTAGGGGCTCAGAGCTCCTACAATGAGCAGTTCTTC
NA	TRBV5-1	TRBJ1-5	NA	CASSLALNQPQHF	TGCGCCAGCAGCTTGGCCCTAAATCAGCCCCAGCATTTT
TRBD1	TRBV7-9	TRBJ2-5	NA	CASSRGQGRVGETQYF	TGTGCCAGCAGCCGCGGACAGGGAAGAGTAGGAGAGACCCAGTACTTC
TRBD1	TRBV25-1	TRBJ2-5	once	CASGRTGQETQYF	TGTGCCAGCGGAAGGACAGGTCAAGAGACCCAGTACTTC
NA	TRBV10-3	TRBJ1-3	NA	CAISGGTGNTIYF	TGTGCCATCAGTGGAGGGACTGGAAACACCATATATTTT